These T cell receptor beta chains were read from a single sample in a study of Graves' ophthalmopathy and Graves' hyperthyroidism. MiXCR was run by TCRdb on the multiplex PCR reads, yielding one entry per CDR3 protein. The top ten hold about 4.2% of the sample, which has around 590,000 distinct CDR3 sequences, approximately 35% seen once. The material sequenced was peripheral blood or thyroid tissue (not recorded which). All receptors derive from an adult man with Graves' hyperthyroidism. Each CDR3 is given with its conserved first and last residue. Clone sizes are given selectively: once, few, many, or a class where the clone is expanded.

abundance: many; v_gene: TRBV7-9; j_gene: TRBJ1-5; CDR3aa: CASSLGPEPQHF
abundance: few; v_gene: TRBV6-9; j_gene: TRBJ2-7; CDR3aa: CASSPRTGGRYF
abundance: .; v_gene: TRBV27; j_gene: TRBJ2-7; CDR3aa: CASSGGLGSGEQYF
abundance: .; v_gene: TRBV19; j_gene: TRBJ2-7; CDR3aa: CASRSGSDYNEQYF
abundance: many; v_gene: TRBV4-1; j_gene: TRBJ2-5; CDR3aa: CASSQVRGQETQYF
abundance: few; v_gene: TRBV18; j_gene: TRBJ1-1; CDR3aa: CASSPRQVGTEAFF
abundance: .; v_gene: TRBV29-1; j_gene: TRBJ2-7; CDR3aa: CSVGGTGVYNEQYF
abundance: few; v_gene: TRBV12-3/TRBV12-4; j_gene: TRBJ1-1; CDR3aa: CASSPPQGATEAFF
abundance: .; v_gene: TRBV20-1; j_gene: TRBJ1-3; CDR3aa: CSARGPVGRAHSGNTIYF
abundance: many; v_gene: TRBV7-6; j_gene: TRBJ2-5; CDR3aa: CASSLLMGQETQYF
abundance: few; v_gene: TRBV18; j_gene: TRBJ2-7; CDR3aa: CASSPNGQGIYEQYF
abundance: .; v_gene: TRBV6-2/TRBV6-3; j_gene: TRBJ1-4; CDR3aa: CASGPGQNNEKLFF
abundance: .; v_gene: TRBV10-2; j_gene: TRBJ2-2; CDR3aa: CASSEDSQVVYTGELFF
abundance: many; v_gene: TRBV7-6; j_gene: TRBJ2-5; CDR3aa: CASSSRFGETQYF
abundance: .; v_gene: TRBV5-1; j_gene: TRBJ1-2; CDR3aa: CASSLYSGTGGYTF
abundance: many; v_gene: TRBV19; j_gene: TRBJ2-7; CDR3aa: CASSIGLGTGGYEQYF
abundance: .; v_gene: TRBV19; j_gene: TRBJ1-5; CDR3aa: CASISRPGVSNQPQHF
abundance: many; v_gene: TRBV7-6; j_gene: TRBJ1-3; CDR3aa: CASSLAPGNTIYF
abundance: .; v_gene: TRBV7-3; j_gene: TRBJ2-2; CDR3aa: CASRDALANTGELFF
abundance: many; v_gene: TRBV2; j_gene: TRBJ2-7; CDR3aa: CASSVDSGINYEQYF
abundance: many; v_gene: TRBV5-1; j_gene: TRBJ1-5; CDR3aa: CASSLRQYSNQPQHF
abundance: few; v_gene: TRBV30; j_gene: TRBJ1-6; CDR3aa: CAWSTRGGGGSPLHF
abundance: .; v_gene: TRBV7-7; j_gene: TRBJ2-3; CDR3aa: CASSKGQGNTDTQYF
abundance: many; v_gene: TRBV25-1; j_gene: TRBJ2-7; CDR3aa: CASSDSGAYEQYF
abundance: few; v_gene: TRBV28; j_gene: TRBJ2-7; CDR3aa: CASSLSRAGGPYEQYF
abundance: many; v_gene: TRBV2; j_gene: TRBJ1-2; CDR3aa: CASSEVGRAGENYGYTF
abundance: many; v_gene: TRBV6-5; j_gene: TRBJ1-1; CDR3aa: CASSYGLLGMGAFF
abundance: many; v_gene: TRBV20-1; j_gene: TRBJ1-5; CDR3aa: CSARDPSYNQPQHF
abundance: few; v_gene: TRBV11-2; j_gene: TRBJ2-3; CDR3aa: CASSLDLMDTQYF
abundance: many; v_gene: TRBV5-6; j_gene: TRBJ1-2; CDR3aa: CASSSVGQGFYGYTF
abundance: once; v_gene: TRBV7-9; j_gene: TRBJ2-3; CDR3aa: CASSLVGTSTDTQYF
abundance: many; v_gene: TRBV20-1; j_gene: TRBJ2-7; CDR3aa: CSASWGAHEQYF
abundance: many; v_gene: TRBV2; j_gene: TRBJ2-7; CDR3aa: CASSDSRPRLAYEQYF
abundance: .; v_gene: TRBV5-1; j_gene: TRBJ2-7; CDR3aa: CASSLPAGSSYEQYF
abundance: many; v_gene: TRBV5-6; j_gene: TRBJ1-5; CDR3aa: CASSFRGSNQPQHF
abundance: many; v_gene: TRBV10-3; j_gene: TRBJ2-7; CDR3aa: CAISGGGTTYEQYF
abundance: many; v_gene: TRBV2; j_gene: TRBJ1-6; CDR3aa: CASSDDRSSYNSPLHF
abundance: many; v_gene: TRBV7-6; j_gene: TRBJ2-2; CDR3aa: CASSYYPGTRAGELFF
abundance: many; v_gene: TRBV12-3/TRBV12-4; j_gene: TRBJ1-5; CDR3aa: CASSSQIREYQPQHF
abundance: many; v_gene: TRBV24-1; j_gene: TRBJ1-1; CDR3aa: CATSDLKGKAFF
abundance: .; v_gene: TRBV19; j_gene: TRBJ2-7; CDR3aa: CASSPRTGVVTYEQYF
abundance: .; v_gene: TRBV6-1; j_gene: .; CDR3aa: CASTTGTGGNEQYF
abundance: many; v_gene: TRBV4-1; j_gene: TRBJ2-2; CDR3aa: CASSQVGHGELFF
abundance: once; v_gene: TRBV30; j_gene: TRBJ2-2; CDR3aa: CAWIPGNGGELFF
abundance: .; v_gene: TRBV6-5; j_gene: TRBJ1-4; CDR3aa: CASSEGISRKNEKLFF
abundance: once; v_gene: TRBV7-2; j_gene: TRBJ2-3; CDR3aa: CASSLGLGGGAGQQYF
abundance: many; v_gene: TRBV19; j_gene: TRBJ1-3; CDR3aa: CASIDSPGVSGNTIYF
abundance: .; v_gene: TRBV5-8; j_gene: TRBJ1-1; CDR3aa: CASRLPGQGLGAFF
abundance: many; v_gene: TRBV5-1; j_gene: TRBJ2-7; CDR3aa: CASSLEGLDLDEQYF
abundance: few; v_gene: TRBV30; j_gene: TRBJ1-6; CDR3aa: CAWGQGAYSPLHF
abundance: .; v_gene: TRBV7-9; j_gene: TRBJ1-2; CDR3aa: CTSNLPGRDYGYTF
abundance: many; v_gene: TRBV10-2; j_gene: TRBJ2-7; CDR3aa: CASSESPSGSDEQYF
abundance: many; v_gene: TRBV7-3; j_gene: TRBJ1-1; CDR3aa: CASNFLRGPVAEEAFF
abundance: .; v_gene: TRBV24-1; j_gene: TRBJ2-1; CDR3aa: CATSDPRLTYNEQFF
abundance: many; v_gene: TRBV29-1; j_gene: TRBJ2-2; CDR3aa: CSVRTHYTGELFF
abundance: many; v_gene: TRBV7-2; j_gene: TRBJ2-2; CDR3aa: CASSLVLTGELFF
abundance: many; v_gene: TRBV6-1; j_gene: TRBJ2-5; CDR3aa: CASSEGRGQETQYF